This passage covers 21 T cell receptor beta chains from one sample sequenced in a study of cytomegalovirus exposure and HLA in healthy donors (dated by TCRdb to between 2016 and 2019). Library creation used the immunoSEQ multiplex PCR assay. For the multiplex PCR, a mixture combining 60 forward primers for TCR Vbeta segments and 13 reverse primers for TCR Jbeta segments was used. The source is immuneACCESS, and TCRdb retained only in-frame sequences with V and J called. Part of the clones is not carried over; for the studies checked, unresolved V genes explain less than half of this, and the remainder is unexplained. This sample holds fewer than 200,000 clones; under 85% were observed only once. The top ten clonotypes cover 2% to 3% of the sample. The sample consisted of PBMCs. The receptors were sampled from a human donor in good health.

In this sample, this clone turned up a few times. The V gene is TRBV6-1, the J gene TRBJ1-5; D ambiguous. The CDR3 totals 12 residues. Deletions cut 3 bases from V and 8 bases from J, with 8 bases between. Germline loops: CDR1 MNHNS, CDR2 SASEGT. The CDR3 here is CASSEVGEPQHF. CDR3 DNA: TGTGCCAGCAGTGAGGTCGGTGAGCCCCAGCATTTT.

This clone was counted only a few times. The same CDR3 is also encoded by other DNA sequences in this sample. The chain combines TRBV9 with TRBJ2-7, with D maybe TRBD1 (6 bases). This CDR3 region has 14 residues. V shed 1 base and J shed 0 bases, with 8 bases lying between them. Per the germline V gene, CDR1 is SGDLS and CDR2 is YYNGEE. The CDR3 coding sequence is TGTGCCAGCAGCGTACAGGGGAGCTCCTACGAGCAGTACTTC. Residues: CASSVQGSSYEQYF.

The chain joins TRBV18 to TRBJ1-1, with 7 bases matching TRBD1. CDR1 is KGHSH and CDR2 is LQKENI in the germline V gene. Germline trimming cut 3 bases from V and 5 bases from J; bases unmatched to any gene: 6. There are 14 residues in the CDR3. The chain's CDR3 is CASSPNRQGTEAFF. The CDR3 bases are TGTGCCAGCTCACCGAACCGACAGGGAACTGAAGCTTTCTTT.

The chain combines TRBV9 with TRBJ2-3; D is unclear. The length of the CDR3 is 15 residues. The ends were cut back, 3 bases at V and 1 base at J, with 12 bases in the middle. CDR1 and CDR2 (germline): SGDLS, YYNGEE. The CDR3 bases are TGTGCCAGCAGCGCGTCCGGGTCTCGCACAGATACGCAGTATTTT. It codes for CASSASGSRTDTQYF. Based on the CDR3 plus reference TRBV9 and TRBJ2-3, the full variable domain is DSGVTQTPKHLITATGQRVTLRCSPRSGDLSVYWYQQSLDQGLQFLIQYYNGEERAKGNILERFSAQQFPDLHSELNLSSLELGDSALYFCASSASGSRTDTQYFGPGTRLTVL.

The rearrangement links TRBV7-3 to TRBJ1-3; no reliable D call. With 0 bases removed from V and 0 bases from J, the gap between germline ends came to 6 bases. In germline, CDR1 is SGHTA, CDR2 FQGTGA. This CDR3 region has 15 residues. In nucleotides, the CDR3 is TGTGCCAGCAGCTTAACAGCGACCTCTGGAAACACCATATATTTT. This gives the protein CASSLTATSGNTIYF.

The chain recombines TRBV4-1 with TRBJ1-1; D call uncertain. V was cut by 0 bases and J by 0 bases, with 5 bases left in between. Germline V CDR1 and CDR2: MGHRA, YSYEKL. This CDR3 contains 14 residues. CDR3 in amino acids: CASSQDRMNTEAFF. CDR3 coding DNA: TGCGCCAGCAGCCAAGACAGAATGAACACTGAAGCTTTCTTT.

The chain combines TRBV11-2 with TRBJ1-3; D is undetermined. The CDR3 extends over 13 amino acids. CDR1 SGHAT and CDR2 FQNNGV come from the germline V gene. Trimming left V 1 base short and J 9 bases short, with 10 bases between. The DNA for the CDR3 is TGTGCCAGCAGCTTAGGACAAGCTGGCACCATATATTTT. It encodes CASSLGQAGTIYF.

The chain is built from TRBV7-2 and TRBJ1-1; 9 nucleotides align to TRBD1. The CDR3 covers 14 residues. V lost 5 bases to trimming and J lost 8 bases; unmatched junction nucleotides: 9. The germline CDR1 and CDR2 sequences are SGHTA and FQGNSA. The CDR3 loop reads CASSGRTGVGEAFF. The CDR3 DNA is TGTGCCAGCAGCGGAAGGACAGGGGTTGGGGAAGCTTTCTTT.

This chain joins TRBV4-1 and TRBJ1-3; TRBD1 is a possible D gene (5 bases). With 1 base removed from V and 8 bases from J, the gap between germline ends came to 9 bases. Germline lookup yields CDR1 MGHRA and CDR2 YSYEKL. CDR3 length: 13 residues. The CDR3 protein is CASSQGQGYTIYF. The CDR3 DNA sequence: TGCGCCAGCAGCCAAGGGCAGGGATACACCATATATTTT.

Only one count was recorded for this clone. The V call is TRBV5-6, the J call TRBJ2-7; the D gene is possibly TRBD2 (5 bases). Germline V gives CDR1 SGHDT, CDR2 YYEEEE. V was cut by 2 bases and J by 7 bases, with 10 bases left in between. The CDR3 spans 12 residues. The CDR3 nucleotides read TGTGCCAGCAGCTTAGGACCGGGAGAGCAGTACTTC. It codes for CASSLGPGEQYF.

The chain has TRBV5-4 and TRBJ1-3; 9 nucleotides agree with TRBD1. CDR3 size: 15 residues. Germline loops: CDR1 SGHNT, CDR2 YYREEE (reference sequence). Losses at the gene ends were 0 bases for V and 2 bases for J; bases not matched to a gene: 0. The DNA of the CDR3 is TGTGCCAGCAGCTTGGGACAGGGGGCTGGAAACACCATATATTTT. Protein: CASSLGQGAGNTIYF.

The sample holds a few counts of this clone. The CDR3 protein is CASSLGGVSPLHF. In DNA, the CDR3 is TGTGCCAGCAGCTTAGGGGGGGTGTCACCCCTCCACTTT. V usage is TRBV11-2 and J usage is TRBJ1-6; possible D gene TRBD1, 5 bases. The CDR3 runs 13 residues. Per the germline V gene, CDR1 is SGHAT and CDR2 is FQNNGV. The ends were cut back, 1 base at V and 10 bases at J, with 8 bases in the middle.

This clone was counted between two and nine times. V and J are TRBV7-3 and TRBJ2-1; TRBD2 matches at 12 bases. V lost 5 bases to trimming and J lost 7 bases; unmatched junction nucleotides: 9. The CDR3 is made up of 16 amino acids. Germline CDR1 and CDR2: SGHTA and FQGTGA. The CDR3 sequence: CASSVGLAGKGNEQFF. The DNA for the CDR3 is TGTGCCAGCAGCGTCGGACTAGCGGGGAAGGGGAATGAGCAGTTCTTC.

This clone appeared a few times. The V and J genes are TRBV19 and TRBJ2-2; D may be TRBD1 (6 bases). V lost 5 bases and J 4 bases, leaving 11 bases between the germline ends. This CDR3 region has 14 residues. The germline V gene has CDR1 LNHDA and CDR2 SQIVND (reference sequence). CDR3 coding DNA: TGTGCCAGTAGTTTGACAGGTAGCACCGGGGAGCTGTTTTTT. It translates to CASSLTGSTGELFF.

For the CDR3, the DNA is TGTGCCAGCAGGCCTAGCGGGCCAACCACAGATACGCAGTATTTT. Encoded protein: CASRPSGPTTDTQYF. This sequence joins TRBV5-4 and TRBJ2-3; 8 positions match TRBD2. The V gene end was trimmed by 5 bases and the J gene end by 2 bases; junction bases not matched to a gene: 7. The CDR3 extends over 15 amino acids. Germline assignment: CDR1 SGHNT and CDR2 YYREEE (reference sequence).

The V gene is TRBV7-9, the J gene TRBJ2-5, with D perhaps matching TRBD1 (7 bases). TRBJ2-7 explains the end of the DNA better; the J call may be wrong. The CDR3 is made up of 15 amino acids. Germline V gives CDR1 SEHNR, CDR2 FQNEAQ (reference sequence). CDR3 amino acids: CASSARQGLNYEQYF. As DNA, the CDR3 is TGTGCCAGCAGCGCCCGACAGGGACTGAACTACGAGCAGTACTTC.

The rearrangement joins TRBV9 to TRBJ2-5; 9 bases line up with TRBD1. Trimming removed 0 bases from V and 2 bases from J; junction bases left unmatched: 14. The germline CDR1 and CDR2 sequences are SGDLS and YYNGEE. CDR3 length equals 19 residues. The CDR3 spells CASSVASGGGQGSQETQYF. The CDR3 DNA sequence: TGTGCCAGCAGCGTAGCTTCGGGGGGCGGACAGGGGAGTCAAGAGACCCAGTACTTC.

Note on this clone: In the same sample, other DNA sequences code for this CDR3. The chain links TRBV7-2 to TRBJ1-5, with 12 bases lining up with TRBD1. V was pared by 2 bases and J by 6 bases, with 5 bases of the junction left unmatched. From germline, CDR1 is SGHTA and CDR2 FQGNSA. This CDR3 contains 16 residues. DNA for the CDR3: TGTGCCAGCAGCTTATTGGGACAGGGGGCTAGTCAGCCCCAGCATTTT. Encoded protein: CASSLLGQGASQPQHF.

The chain couples TRBV12-5 to TRBJ2-5; no firm D call. The V gene's germline CDR1 is LGHNT and CDR2 FRNRAP. Trimming stripped 3 bases from V and 2 bases from J, with 7 bases between. The CDR3 is made up of 13 amino acids. CDR3 DNA: TGTGCTAGTGGTTTTACGCTACAAGAGACCCAGTACTTC. Its translation: CASGFTLQETQYF.

The chain carries TRBV7-2 and TRBJ2-3; 8 bases fit TRBD2. After removal of 2 bases from V and 2 bases from J, the junction contained 3 bases not matched to a gene. CDR1 is SGHTA and CDR2 is FQGNSA in the germline V gene. The CDR3 totals 15 residues. CDR3: CASSLQRGLTDTQYF. The CDR3 region has the DNA TGTGCCAGCAGCTTACAGCGGGGGCTCACAGATACGCAGTATTTT. Using reference TRBV7-2 and TRBJ2-3 for the parts outside the CDR3, the full variable domain is GAGVSQSPSNKVTEKGKDVELRCDPISGHTALYWYRQSLGQGLEFLIYFQGNSAPDKSGLPSDRFSAERTGGSVSTLTIQRTQQEDSAVYLCASSLQRGLTDTQYFGPGTRLTVL.

The chain uses TRBV2 and TRBJ1-6; D possibly corresponds to TRBD1 (6 bases). Trimming left V 10 bases short and J 7 bases short, with 11 bases between. There are 12 residues in the CDR3. Germline values: CDR1 SNHLY, CDR2 FYNNEI. CDR3 DNA sequence: TGTGCCACGGAGGGGGGGAATTCACCCCTCCACTTT. This encodes CATEGGNSPLHF.